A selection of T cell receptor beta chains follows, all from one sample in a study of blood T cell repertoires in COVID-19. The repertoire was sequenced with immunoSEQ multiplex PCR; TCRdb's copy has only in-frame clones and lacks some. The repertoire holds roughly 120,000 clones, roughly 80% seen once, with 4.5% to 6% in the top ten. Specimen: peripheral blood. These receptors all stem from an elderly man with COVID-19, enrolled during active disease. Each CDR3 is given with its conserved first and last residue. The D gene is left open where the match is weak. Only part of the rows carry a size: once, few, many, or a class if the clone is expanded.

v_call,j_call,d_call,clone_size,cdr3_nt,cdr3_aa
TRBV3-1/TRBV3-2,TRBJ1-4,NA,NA,TGTGCCAGCAGGGGGGGGCTGGATGAAAAACTGTTTTTT,CASRGGLDEKLFF
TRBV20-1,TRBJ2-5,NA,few,TGCAGTGCTAGTCCCACTCACGGGACCCAGTACTTC,CSASPTHGTQYF
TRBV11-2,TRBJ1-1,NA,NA,TGTGCCAGCAAGGAGGGAGGGGCAGAGAACACTGAAGCTTTCTTT,CASKEGGAENTEAFF
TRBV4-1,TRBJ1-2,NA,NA,TGCGCCAGCAGCCCCGGGCCTAGCAGCTATAACTATGGCTACACCTTC,CASSPGPSSYNYGYTF
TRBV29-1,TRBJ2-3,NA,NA,TGCAGCGTTCTAACCAGCAGGGCATCAGATACGCAGTATTTT,CSVLTSRASDTQYF
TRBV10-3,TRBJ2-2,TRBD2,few,TGTGCCATCAGTTCCGGGACTACCTACACCGGGGAGCTGTTTTTT,CAISSGTTYTGELFF
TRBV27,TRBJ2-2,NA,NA,TGTGCCAGCAGAGGACTAATCAGGACCGGGGAGCTGTTTTTT,CASRGLIRTGELFF
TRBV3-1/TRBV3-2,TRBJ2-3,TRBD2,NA,TGTGCCAGCAGCCAAGGGAAATTTAGCGGGAGGGATACGCAGTATTTT,CASSQGKFSGRDTQYF
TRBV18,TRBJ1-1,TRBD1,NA,TGTGCCAGCTCACCACTGGGACAGACGCCCACTGAAGCTTTCTTT,CASSPLGQTPTEAFF
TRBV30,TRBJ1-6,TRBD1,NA,TGTGCCTGGAGTGTGGCCGGGACAGGGTTTTCACCCCTCCACTTT,CAWSVAGTGFSPLHF
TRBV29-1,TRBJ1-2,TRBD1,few,TGCAGCGTTGAATTGACAGGGGGCTTTAGCTACACCTTC,CSVELTGGFSYTF
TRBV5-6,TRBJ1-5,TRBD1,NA,TGTGCCAGCAGCTTGGGGACCGGGACAGGGATACAGCCCCAGCATTTT,CASSLGTGTGIQPQHF
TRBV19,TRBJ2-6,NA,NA,TGTGCCAGTAGTATAGATTTCGGGAGCTCTGGGGCCAACGTCCTGACTTTC,CASSIDFGSSGANVLTF
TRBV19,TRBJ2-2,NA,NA,TGTGCCAGTAGACAGGGTTCGAACACCGGGGAGCTGTTTTTT,CASRQGSNTGELFF
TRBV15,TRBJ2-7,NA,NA,TGTGCCACGAGCTCGGGGTCCTACGAGCAGTACTTC,CATSSGSYEQYF
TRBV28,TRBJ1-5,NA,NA,TGTGCCAGCAGTTTTGGGGGGACTAGCAATCAGCCCCAGCATTTT,CASSFGGTSNQPQHF
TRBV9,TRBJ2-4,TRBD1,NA,TGTGCCAGCAGCCCCAGCGTGGGCAGGGGGAGCATTCAGTACTTC,CASSPSVGRGSIQYF
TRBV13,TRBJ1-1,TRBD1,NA,TGTGCCAGCAGCTTAGGGTACGGCAGGGGGAAGGTAACTGAAGCTTTCTTT,CASSLGYGRGKVTEAFF
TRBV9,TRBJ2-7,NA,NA,TGTGCCAGCAGCGTAGGGTATGGGGGCAGGGGTAATGACGAGCAGTACTTC,CASSVGYGGRGNDEQYF
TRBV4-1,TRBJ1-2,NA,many,TGCGCCAGCAGCCAAGAAGTACAGGCCTATGGCTACACCTTC,CASSQEVQAYGYTF
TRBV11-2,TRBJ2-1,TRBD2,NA,TGTGCCAGCAGCCGTAGCGGGAGGCTCCCTTTCGTCGAGCAGTTCTTC,CASSRSGRLPFVEQFF
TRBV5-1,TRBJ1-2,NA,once,TGCGCCAGCAGCTTGGTCGGGGGAAACTATGGCTACACCTTC,CASSLVGGNYGYTF
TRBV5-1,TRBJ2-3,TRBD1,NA,TGCGCCAGCAGTTACGGACAGGGGGCGACGGCAGATACGCAGTATTTT,CASSYGQGATADTQYF
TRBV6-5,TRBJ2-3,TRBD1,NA,TGTGCCAGCAGTTGGGACAGGGAGTCCCCAGATACGCAGTATTTT,CASSWDRESPDTQYF
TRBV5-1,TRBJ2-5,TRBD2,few,TGCGCCAGCAGCTTGGAGGGGACTAGCGAGGAAGAGACCCAGTACTTC,CASSLEGTSEEETQYF
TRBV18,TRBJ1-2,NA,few,TGTGCCAGCTCACCGTACGGCGCGGAAGAGTACTATGGCTACACCTTC,CASSPYGAEEYYGYTF
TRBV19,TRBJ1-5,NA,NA,TGTGCCAGTAGTATATGGGGGACTTCCAAGGAGCCCCAGCATTTT,CASSIWGTSKEPQHF
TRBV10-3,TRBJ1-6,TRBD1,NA,TGTGCCATCAAACTGGACAGGGGAGCTAATTCACCCCTCCACTTT,CAIKLDRGANSPLHF
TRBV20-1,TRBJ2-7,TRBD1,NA,TGCAGTGCCCAGGGGGACTACGAGCAGTACTTC,CSAQGDYEQYF
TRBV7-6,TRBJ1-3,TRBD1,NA,TGTGCCAGCAGCTCCCGTCCGACAGGGCCCGGAAACACCATATATTTT,CASSSRPTGPGNTIYF
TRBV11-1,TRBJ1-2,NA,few,TGTGCCAGCAGCTTAGACCGCGGGGGGCGCGGCTACACCTTC,CASSLDRGGRGYTF
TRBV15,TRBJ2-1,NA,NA,TGTGCCACCAGCTATCAAGCGGGCGGAGGGGCTTACAATGAGCAGTTCTTC,CATSYQAGGGAYNEQFF
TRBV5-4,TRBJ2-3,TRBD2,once,TGTGCCAGCAGGACGTTAGCGGGAGGTTTACGGACGCAGTATTTT,CASRTLAGGLRTQYF
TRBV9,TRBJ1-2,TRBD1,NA,TGTGCCAGCAGCCCGGGGACAGTCGGGGGCTACACCTTC,CASSPGTVGGYTF
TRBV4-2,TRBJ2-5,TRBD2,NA,TGTGCCAGCAGCCAAGCGGTTGTGGCTAGCGGGATTGCCCAAGAGACCCAGTACTTC,CASSQAVVASGIAQETQYF
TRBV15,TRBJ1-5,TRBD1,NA,TGTGCCACCAGCAGAGGGGCAGGGACAGAGAATCAGCCCCAGCATTTT,CATSRGAGTENQPQHF
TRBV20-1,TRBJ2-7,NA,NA,TGCAGTGCTAGTCCCCAGAGTAGCGGAGAGTACGAGCAGTACTTC,CSASPQSSGEYEQYF
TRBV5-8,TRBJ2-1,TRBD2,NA,TGTGCCAGCAGCCAGGACGGGGGCCCCCGGACTAGCGGGAGTTTCTTC,CASSQDGGPRTSGSFF
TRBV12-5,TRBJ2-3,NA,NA,TGTGCTAGTGCCCCCTACGATCAGGGCACAGATACGCAGTATTTT,CASAPYDQGTDTQYF
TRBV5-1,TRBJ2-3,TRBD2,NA,TGCGCCAGCAGCCTCTCGATAGCGGGAGCAGCAGATACGCAGTATTTT,CASSLSIAGAADTQYF
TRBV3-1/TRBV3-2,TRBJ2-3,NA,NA,TGTGCCAGCAGCCACTCACAGGGTAATACGCAGTATTTT,CASSHSQGNTQYF
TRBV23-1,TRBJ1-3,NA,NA,TGCGCCAGCAGTCAGCCAAACAGGGTAGGGGCCGGAAACACCATATATTTT,CASSQPNRVGAGNTIYF
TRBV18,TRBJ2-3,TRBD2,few,TGTGCCAGCCAATTCGCGGGGGACACAGATACGCAGTATTTT,CASQFAGDTDTQYF
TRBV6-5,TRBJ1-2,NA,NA,TGTGCCAGCAGTTACGAGCGGGGCTATGGCTACACCTTC,CASSYERGYGYTF
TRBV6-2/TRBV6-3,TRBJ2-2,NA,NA,TGTGCCAGCAGTTACTCCACAGGGTTGGACACCGGGGAGCTGTTTTTT,CASSYSTGLDTGELFF
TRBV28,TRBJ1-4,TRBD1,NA,TGTGCCAGCAGTGCGCGGACAGGGGGACATGAAAAACTGTTTTTT,CASSARTGGHEKLFF
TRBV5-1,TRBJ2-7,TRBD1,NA,TGCGCCAGCAGCCGTCCCGGGACAGTCTACGAGCAGTACTTC,CASSRPGTVYEQYF